This is a list of T cell receptor beta chains from one sample in a study of human T cells and chemical hapten exposure. TCRdb independently ran MiXCR on the RACE reads; one entry per CDR3 protein. Of around 67,000 distinct CDR3 sequences listed, 7.5% to 9.5% were seen once; the top ten hold around 3%. The sample in question was whole blood, obtained in connection with sensitization to the hapten diphenylcyclopropenone (DPC). The receptor source for this set is a woman between 50 and 59 years old with alopecia areata. Some clones in this sample may be carry-over from other donors' samples. The conserved cysteine and the conserved F or W are not part of the CDR3 here. Clone sizes are given selectively: once, few, many, or a class where the clone is expanded.

J: TRBJ2-7; length: 11; V: TRBV6-5; size: few; CDR3: ASNAPGTYEQY
J: TRBJ2-3; length: 16; V: TRBV6-5; size: -; CDR3: ASSYSRGSGGGTDTQY
J: TRBJ2-3; length: 14; V: TRBV10-2; size: -; CDR3: ASSEPLADVTDTQY
J: TRBJ1-1; length: 9; V: TRBV6-5; size: many; CDR3: ASSYGAEAF
J: TRBJ2-7; length: 14; V: TRBV18; size: -; CDR3: ASSPRAGTGVHEQY
J: TRBJ1-3; length: 14; V: TRBV18; size: -; CDR3: ASSPPNRLSGNTIY
J: TRBJ1-1; length: 12; V: TRBV19; size: -; CDR3: ASSPVASNTEAF
J: TRBJ2-1; length: 11; V: TRBV30; size: few; CDR3: ARDFSSYNEQF
J: TRBJ2-5; length: 13; V: TRBV27; size: many; CDR3: ASRYQGRYQETQY
J: TRBJ2-5; length: 9; V: TRBV27; size: few; CDR3: ATILGETQY
J: TRBJ1-1; length: 12; V: TRBV6-5; size: few; CDR3: ASSPPIGQGQAF
J: TRBJ1-5; length: 14; V: TRBV7-2; size: -; CDR3: ASSPEGPPWGEPQH
J: TRBJ1-1; length: 11; V: TRBV15; size: -; CDR3: ATSRGSNTEAF
J: TRBJ2-3; length: 12; V: TRBV5-1; size: -; CDR3: ASSYQASTDTQY
J: TRBJ1-1; length: 15; V: TRBV6-2/TRBV6-3; size: -; CDR3: ASSYASRGVGSTEAF
J: TRBJ1-4; length: 12; V: TRBV19; size: -; CDR3: ASTNRGVGEKLF
J: TRBJ2-1; length: 13; V: TRBV28; size: -; CDR3: ASSLGGRAYNEQF
J: TRBJ1-2; length: 11; V: TRBV2; size: few; CDR3: ASFTGFNYGYT
J: TRBJ1-1; length: 12; V: TRBV5-1; size: -; CDR3: ASSLARDYTEAF
J: TRBJ2-1; length: 15; V: TRBV6-2/TRBV6-3; size: few; CDR3: ASSYISGRSSYNEQF
J: TRBJ2-3; length: 14; V: TRBV20-1; size: -; CDR3: SATSGLAGAADTQY
J: TRBJ2-3; length: 13; V: TRBV7-8; size: many; CDR3: ASSFLAGGYDTQY